The source of this T cell receptor (beta chain) is a study of T cell responses to AZD1222 COVID-19 vaccine. Note on this clone: What it binds is not known.

The study, taken as a whole, reports: Nearly half of spike-specific TCRs reportedly target unmutated variant regions. Along spike, vaccine-associated CD4 TCRs were found throughout, with dominance at 160-218 and 743-854. Clonal diversity was possibly underestimated, and the donors were mostly white British, with more females.

The CDR3 has 11 amino acids. The germline V gene has CDR1 SGDLS and CDR2 YYNGEE. V was cut by 4 bases and J by 5 bases, with 6 bases left in between. Sequenced by immunoSEQ multiplex PCR; TCRdb stores in-frame clones only, minus some. The data show 90,000 to 95,000 clones, about 91% seen once. The V and J genes are TRBV9 and TRBJ2-5, with unresolved D. The starting material was peripheral blood, obtained on day 0 of AZD1222 vaccination. The clonotype originates from an adult in good health. The DNA of the CDR3 is TGTGCCAGCAGCATTCGGGAGACCCAGTACTTC. It codes for CASSIRETQYF.